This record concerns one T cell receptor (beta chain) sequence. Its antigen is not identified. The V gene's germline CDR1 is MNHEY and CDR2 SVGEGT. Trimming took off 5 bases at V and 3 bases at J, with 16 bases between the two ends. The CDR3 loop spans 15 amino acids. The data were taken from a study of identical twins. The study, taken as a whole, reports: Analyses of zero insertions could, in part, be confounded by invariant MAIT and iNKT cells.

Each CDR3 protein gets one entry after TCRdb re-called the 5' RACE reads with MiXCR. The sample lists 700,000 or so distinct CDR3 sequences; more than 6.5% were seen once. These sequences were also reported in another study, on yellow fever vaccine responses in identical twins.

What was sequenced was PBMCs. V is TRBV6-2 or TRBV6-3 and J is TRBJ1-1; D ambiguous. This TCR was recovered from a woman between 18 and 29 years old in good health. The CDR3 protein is CASSNGGGSYTEAFF. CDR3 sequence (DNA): TGTGCCAGCAGTAACGGCGGAGGGTCCTACACTGAAGCTTTCTTT.